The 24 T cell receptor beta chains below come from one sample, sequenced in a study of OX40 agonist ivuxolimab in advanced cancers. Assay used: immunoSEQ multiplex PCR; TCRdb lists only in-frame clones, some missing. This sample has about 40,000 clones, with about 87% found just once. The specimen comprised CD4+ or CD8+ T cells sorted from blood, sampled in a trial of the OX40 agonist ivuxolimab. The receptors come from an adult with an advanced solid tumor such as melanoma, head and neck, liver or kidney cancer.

The CDR3 loop reads CAISEVSGRINEQFF. The CDR3, as DNA: TGTGCCATCAGTGAAGTAAGCGGGAGGATTAATGAGCAGTTCTTC. This chain joins TRBV10-3 and TRBJ2-1; TRBD2 aligns across 9 bases. Losses at the gene ends were 3 bases for V and 7 bases for J; bases not matched to a gene: 7. Looked up from germline, CDR1 is ENHRY and CDR2 is SYGVKD. The CDR3 spans 15 residues.

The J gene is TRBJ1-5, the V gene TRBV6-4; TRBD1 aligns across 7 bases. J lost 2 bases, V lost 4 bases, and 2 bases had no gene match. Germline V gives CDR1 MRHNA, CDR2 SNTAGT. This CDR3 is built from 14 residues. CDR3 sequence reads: CASSAQGGNQPQHF. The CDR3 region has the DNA TGTGCCAGCAGTGCGCAGGGGGGCAATCAGCCCCAGCATTTT.

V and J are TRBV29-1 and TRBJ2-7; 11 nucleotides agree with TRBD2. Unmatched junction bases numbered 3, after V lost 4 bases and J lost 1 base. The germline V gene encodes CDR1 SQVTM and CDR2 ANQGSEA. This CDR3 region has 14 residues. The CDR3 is CSVGGTSGSYEQYF. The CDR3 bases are TGCAGCGTTGGGGGGACTAGCGGATCCTACGAGCAGTACTTC.

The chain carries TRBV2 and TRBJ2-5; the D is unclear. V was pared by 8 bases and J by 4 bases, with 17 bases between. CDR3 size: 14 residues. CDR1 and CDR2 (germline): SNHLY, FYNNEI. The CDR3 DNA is TGTGCCAGCCTAACGCCGGCTAGGCGAGAGACCCAGTACTTC. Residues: CASLTPARRETQYF.

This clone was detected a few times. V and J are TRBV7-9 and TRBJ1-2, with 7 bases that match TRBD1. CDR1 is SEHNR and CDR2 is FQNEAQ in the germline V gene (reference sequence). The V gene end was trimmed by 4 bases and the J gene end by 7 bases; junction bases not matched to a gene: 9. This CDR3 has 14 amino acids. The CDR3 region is CASSYYDREVGYTF. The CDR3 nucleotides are TGTGCCAGCAGCTATTACGACAGGGAGGTTGGCTACACCTTC.

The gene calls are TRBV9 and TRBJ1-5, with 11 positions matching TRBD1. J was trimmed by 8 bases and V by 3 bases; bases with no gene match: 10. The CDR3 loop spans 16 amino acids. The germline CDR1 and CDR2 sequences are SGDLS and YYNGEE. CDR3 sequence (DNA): TGTGCCAGCAGCGAGAGTGGGACAGGGGGAGGAGAGCCCCAGCATTTT. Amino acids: CASSESGTGGGEPQHF.

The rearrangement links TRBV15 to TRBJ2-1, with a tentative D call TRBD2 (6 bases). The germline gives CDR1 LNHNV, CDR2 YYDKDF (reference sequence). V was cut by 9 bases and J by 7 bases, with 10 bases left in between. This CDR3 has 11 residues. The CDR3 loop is CATLEGNEQFF. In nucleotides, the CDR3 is TGTGCCACGTTGGAGGGGAATGAGCAGTTCTTC. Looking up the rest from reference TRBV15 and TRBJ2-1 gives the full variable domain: DAMVIQNPRYQVTQFGKPVTLSCSQTLNHNVMYWYQQKSSQAPKLLFHYYDKDFNNEADTPDNFQSRRPNTSFCFLDIRSPGLGDTAMYLCATLEGNEQFFGPGTRLTVL.

CDR3 bases: TGTGCCAGCAGCCCCAAGGGGGTAGAGCAGTTCTTC. Translated: CASSPKGVEQFF. The V call is TRBV9, the J call TRBJ2-1, with D possibly matching TRBD1 (6 bases). Germline V gene lookup returns CDR1 SGDLS and CDR2 YYNGEE. This CDR3 is built from 12 residues. V lost 4 bases to trimming and J lost 10 bases, with 12 bases between them.

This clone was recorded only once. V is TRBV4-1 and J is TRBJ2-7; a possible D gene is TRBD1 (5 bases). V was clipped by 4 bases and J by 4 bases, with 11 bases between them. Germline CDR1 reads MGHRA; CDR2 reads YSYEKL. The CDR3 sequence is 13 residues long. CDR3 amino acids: CASSPGPGYEQYF. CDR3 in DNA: TGCGCCAGCAGCCCGGGCCCAGGGTACGAGCAGTACTTC.

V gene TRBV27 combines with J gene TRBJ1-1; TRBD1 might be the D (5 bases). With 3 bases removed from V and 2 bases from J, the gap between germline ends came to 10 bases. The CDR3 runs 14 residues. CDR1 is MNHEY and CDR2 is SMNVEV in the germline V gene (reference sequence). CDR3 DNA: TGTGCCAGCAGTTTCACGGGGCCCAACACTGAAGCTTTCTTT. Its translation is CASSFTGPNTEAFF.

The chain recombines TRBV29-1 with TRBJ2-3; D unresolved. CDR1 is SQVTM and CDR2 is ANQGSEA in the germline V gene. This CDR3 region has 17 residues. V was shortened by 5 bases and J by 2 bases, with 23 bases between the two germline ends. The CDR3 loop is CSVIPPRLEILTDTQYF. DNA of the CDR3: TGCAGCGTTATCCCCCCCAGGCTAGAGATTCTCACAGATACGCAGTATTTT.

CDR3 sequence: CASSLSSEPPGNTIYF. The CDR3 DNA reads TGTGCCAGCAGCTTAAGTTCAGAACCGCCTGGAAACACCATATATTTT. The chain couples TRBV7-9 to TRBJ1-3; D remains ambiguous. Trimming left V 2 bases short and J 2 bases short, with 13 bases between. Germline V gene data show CDR1 as SEHNR and CDR2 as FQNEAQ (reference sequence). This CDR3 spans 16 amino acids.

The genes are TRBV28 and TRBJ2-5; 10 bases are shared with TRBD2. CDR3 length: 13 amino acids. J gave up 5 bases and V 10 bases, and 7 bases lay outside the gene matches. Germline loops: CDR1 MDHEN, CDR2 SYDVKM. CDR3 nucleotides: TGTGCCAACTCCAGGGGACTAGCGGAGACCCAGTACTTC. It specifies CANSRGLAETQYF.

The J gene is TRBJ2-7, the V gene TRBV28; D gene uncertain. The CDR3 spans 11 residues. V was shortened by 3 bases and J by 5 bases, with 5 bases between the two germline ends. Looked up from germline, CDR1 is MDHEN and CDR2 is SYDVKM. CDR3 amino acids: CASSFGDEQYF. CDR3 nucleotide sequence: TGTGCCAGCAGTTTTGGCGACGAGCAGTACTTC.

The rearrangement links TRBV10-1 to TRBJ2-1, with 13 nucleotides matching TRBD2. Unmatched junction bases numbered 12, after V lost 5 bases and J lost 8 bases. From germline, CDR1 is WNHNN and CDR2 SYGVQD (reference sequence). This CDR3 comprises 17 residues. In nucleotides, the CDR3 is TGCGCCAGCAGTCGCATACCCGGGACTAGCGGGACGGATGAGCAGTTCTTC. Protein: CASSRIPGTSGTDEQFF.

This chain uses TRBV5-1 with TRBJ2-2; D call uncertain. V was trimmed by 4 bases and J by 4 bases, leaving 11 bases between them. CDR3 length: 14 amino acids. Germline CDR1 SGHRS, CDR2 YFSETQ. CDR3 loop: CASSDYSFTGELFF. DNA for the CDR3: TGCGCCAGCAGCGATTACAGTTTCACCGGGGAGCTGTTTTTT.

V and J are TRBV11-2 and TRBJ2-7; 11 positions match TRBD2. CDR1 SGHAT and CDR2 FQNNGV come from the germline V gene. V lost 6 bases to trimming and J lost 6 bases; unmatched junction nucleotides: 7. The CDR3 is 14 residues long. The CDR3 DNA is TGTGCCAGCAGGCAAACTAGCGGGAGTCGCGAGCAGTACTTC. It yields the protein CASRQTSGSREQYF.

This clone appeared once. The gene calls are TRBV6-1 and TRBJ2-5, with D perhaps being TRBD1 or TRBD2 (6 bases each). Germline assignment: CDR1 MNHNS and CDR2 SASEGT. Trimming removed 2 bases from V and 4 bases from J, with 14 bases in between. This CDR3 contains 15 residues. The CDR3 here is CASSESGAGGETQYF. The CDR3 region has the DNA TGTGCCAGCAGTGAATCAGGGGCCGGGGGAGAGACCCAGTACTTC.

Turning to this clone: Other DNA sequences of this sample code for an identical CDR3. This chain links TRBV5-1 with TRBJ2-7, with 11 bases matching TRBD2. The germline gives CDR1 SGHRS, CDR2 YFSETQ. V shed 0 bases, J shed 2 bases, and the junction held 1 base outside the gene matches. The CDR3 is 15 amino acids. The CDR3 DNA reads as TGCGCCAGCAGCTTGGGACTAGCGGGAACCTACGAGCAGTACTTC. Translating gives CASSLGLAGTYEQYF.

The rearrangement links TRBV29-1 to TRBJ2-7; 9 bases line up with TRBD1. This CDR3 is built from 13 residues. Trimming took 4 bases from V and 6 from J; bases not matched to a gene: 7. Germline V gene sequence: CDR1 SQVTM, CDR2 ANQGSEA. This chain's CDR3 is CSVGDRGGVEQYF. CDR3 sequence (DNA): TGCAGCGTTGGTGACAGGGGGGGAGTCGAGCAGTACTTC.

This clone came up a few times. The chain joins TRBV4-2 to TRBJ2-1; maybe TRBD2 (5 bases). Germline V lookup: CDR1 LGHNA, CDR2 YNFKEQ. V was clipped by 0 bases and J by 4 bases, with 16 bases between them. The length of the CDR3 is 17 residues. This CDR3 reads CASSQELGISAYNEQFF. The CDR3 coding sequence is TGTGCCAGCAGCCAAGAACTAGGTATTAGCGCGTACAATGAGCAGTTCTTC.

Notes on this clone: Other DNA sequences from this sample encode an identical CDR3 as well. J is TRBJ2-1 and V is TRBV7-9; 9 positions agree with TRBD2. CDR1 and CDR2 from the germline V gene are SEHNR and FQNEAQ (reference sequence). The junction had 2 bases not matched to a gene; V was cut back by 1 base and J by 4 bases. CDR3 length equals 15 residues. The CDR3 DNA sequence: TGTGCCAGCAGCTTAGGACTAGCGGATTACAATGAGCAGTTCTTC. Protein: CASSLGLADYNEQFF.

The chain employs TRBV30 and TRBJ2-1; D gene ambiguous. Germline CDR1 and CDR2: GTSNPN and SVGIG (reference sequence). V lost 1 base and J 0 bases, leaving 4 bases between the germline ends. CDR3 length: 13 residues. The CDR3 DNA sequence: TGTGCCTGGAGTGATAACTCCTACAATGAGCAGTTCTTC. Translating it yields CAWSDNSYNEQFF.

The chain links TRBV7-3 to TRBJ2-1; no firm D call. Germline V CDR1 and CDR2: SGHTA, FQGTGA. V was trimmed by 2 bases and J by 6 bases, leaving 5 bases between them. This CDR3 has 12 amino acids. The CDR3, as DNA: TGTGCCAGCAGCTTATACGGCAATGAGCAGTTCTTC. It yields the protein CASSLYGNEQFF.